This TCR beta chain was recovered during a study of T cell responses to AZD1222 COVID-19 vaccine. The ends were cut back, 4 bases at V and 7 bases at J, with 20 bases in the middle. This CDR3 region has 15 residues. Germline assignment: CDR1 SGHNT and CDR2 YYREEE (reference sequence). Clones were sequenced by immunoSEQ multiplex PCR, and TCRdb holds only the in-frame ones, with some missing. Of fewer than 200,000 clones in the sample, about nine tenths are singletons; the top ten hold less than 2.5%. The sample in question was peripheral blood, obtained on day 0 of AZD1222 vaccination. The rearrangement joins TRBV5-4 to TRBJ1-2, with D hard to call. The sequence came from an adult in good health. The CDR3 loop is CASSRLRTGGAGYTF. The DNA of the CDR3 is TGTGCCAGCAGCCGACTCAGGACGGGAGGTGCTGGCTACACCTTC.